A selection of T cell receptor beta chains follows, all from one sample in a study of blood T cell repertoires in COVID-19. Measured with immunoSEQ multiplex PCR; TCRdb has only the in-frame clones, and not every one. This sample yields around 450,000 clones, of which around 90% are seen a single time; about 0.65% belongs to the top ten. Sequenced sample: PBMCs or T cells enriched from blood (not recorded which). The receptors derive from a woman aged 18-35 years who had recovered from COVID-19. Both conserved end residues are part of each CDR3. A D gene is named only where the DNA matches it firmly. Clone size is given for some rows only: seen once, a few or many times, or a class if the clone is expanded.

v_call: TRBV12-5; j_call: TRBJ1-6; clone_size: NA; d_call: TRBD1; cdr3_nt: TGTGCTAGTGTTGACAGGGAAAATTCACCCCTCCACTTT; cdr3_aa: CASVDRENSPLHF
v_call: TRBV21-1; j_call: TRBJ1-1; clone_size: once; d_call: NA; cdr3_nt: TGTGCCAGCAGCAAAAGGACCGGGGATGGGAACACTGAAGCTTTCTTT; cdr3_aa: CASSKRTGDGNTEAFF
v_call: TRBV7-9; j_call: TRBJ1-4; clone_size: once; d_call: NA; cdr3_nt: TGTGCCAGCAGGGGACTAGGGACCAACACGGAACTGTTTTTT; cdr3_aa: CASRGLGTNTELFF
v_call: TRBV29-1; j_call: TRBJ1-2; clone_size: NA; d_call: TRBD1; cdr3_nt: TGCAGCGTGGCCACGGACAGGGAAATGCGCGGCTACACCTTC; cdr3_aa: CSVATDREMRGYTF
v_call: TRBV7-9; j_call: TRBJ2-1; clone_size: NA; d_call: TRBD2; cdr3_nt: TGTGCCAGCAGCTTGGGAGCGGGGGGTACCAATGAGCAGTTCTTC; cdr3_aa: CASSLGAGGTNEQFF
v_call: TRBV30; j_call: TRBJ1-2; clone_size: NA; d_call: TRBD1; cdr3_nt: TGTGCCTGGAGGGGACAGGGTCTCAACTATGGCTACACCTTC; cdr3_aa: CAWRGQGLNYGYTF
v_call: TRBV9; j_call: TRBJ2-7; clone_size: NA; d_call: TRBD2; cdr3_nt: TGTGCCAGCACCCCGGGACTAAGCTCCTACGAGCAGTACTTC; cdr3_aa: CASTPGLSSYEQYF
v_call: TRBV7-8; j_call: TRBJ1-1; clone_size: NA; d_call: NA; cdr3_nt: TGTGCCAGCAGCTTCGGGACTCCCTCTGAAGCTTTCTTT; cdr3_aa: CASSFGTPSEAFF
v_call: TRBV9; j_call: TRBJ1-4; clone_size: once; d_call: NA; cdr3_nt: TGTGCCAGCAGCCAAACGGGGGAAACTAATGAAAAACTGTTTTTT; cdr3_aa: CASSQTGETNEKLFF
v_call: TRBV2; j_call: TRBJ1-6; clone_size: NA; d_call: NA; cdr3_nt: TGTGCCAGCAGTTATCAGGGGATGGGGAATTCACCCCTCCACTTT; cdr3_aa: CASSYQGMGNSPLHF
v_call: TRBV3-1/TRBV3-2; j_call: TRBJ1-1; clone_size: NA; d_call: NA; cdr3_nt: TGTGCCAGCAGCCAAGGGGCAGGGAGGGGTGAAGCTTTCTTT; cdr3_aa: CASSQGAGRGEAFF
v_call: TRBV5-1; j_call: TRBJ1-2; clone_size: NA; d_call: TRBD1; cdr3_nt: TGCGCCAGCAGCTTTGGTGGGCAGGGGGATGGCTACACCTTC; cdr3_aa: CASSFGGQGDGYTF
v_call: TRBV15; j_call: TRBJ2-1; clone_size: NA; d_call: TRBD2; cdr3_nt: TGTGCCACCAGCCCCCCCGGGGGGGGGTCCTACAATGAGCAGTTCTTC; cdr3_aa: CATSPPGGGSYNEQFF
v_call: TRBV5-1; j_call: TRBJ1-2; clone_size: many; d_call: NA; cdr3_nt: TGCGCCAGCAGCTTCTCAGCCGCGGAGAATGGCTACACCTTC; cdr3_aa: CASSFSAAENGYTF
v_call: TRBV7-2; j_call: TRBJ1-1; clone_size: NA; d_call: NA; cdr3_nt: TGTGCCAGCAGTTACAGGGTGAAGACTGAAGCTTTCTTT; cdr3_aa: CASSYRVKTEAFF
v_call: TRBV28; j_call: TRBJ2-1; clone_size: NA; d_call: TRBD2; cdr3_nt: TGTGCCAGCGATGGGCTAGCGGCCTCCTACAATGAGCAGTTCTTC; cdr3_aa: CASDGLAASYNEQFF
v_call: TRBV28; j_call: TRBJ1-2; clone_size: once; d_call: NA; cdr3_nt: TGTGCCAGCAGTTTATCTGGGGGAGGGTATGGCTACACCTTC; cdr3_aa: CASSLSGGGYGYTF
v_call: TRBV6-5; j_call: TRBJ1-6; clone_size: NA; d_call: TRBD1; cdr3_nt: TGTGCCAGCAGCCGGGGACAGGGAAATTCACCCCTCCACTTT; cdr3_aa: CASSRGQGNSPLHF
v_call: TRBV19; j_call: TRBJ2-7; clone_size: NA; d_call: NA; cdr3_nt: TGTGCCAGTAGCACGGACACGGCCGAACTCTACGAGCAGTACTTC; cdr3_aa: CASSTDTAELYEQYF
v_call: TRBV6-5; j_call: TRBJ1-2; clone_size: NA; d_call: TRBD1; cdr3_nt: TGTGCCAGCAGAGAGTACAGGGGCGCAGGGGGCTACACCTTC; cdr3_aa: CASREYRGAGGYTF
v_call: TRBV28; j_call: TRBJ1-6; clone_size: NA; d_call: TRBD1; cdr3_nt: TGTGCCAGCAGTCTACTCAATCCGGACAGGGGTCGGTCACCCCTCCACTTT; cdr3_aa: CASSLLNPDRGRSPLHF
v_call: TRBV10-3; j_call: TRBJ1-1; clone_size: NA; d_call: NA; cdr3_nt: TGTGCCATCAGTGACCAACTCCGACAGAACCACCCGGAAGCTTTCTTT; cdr3_aa: CAISDQLRQNHPEAFF
v_call: TRBV9; j_call: TRBJ2-1; clone_size: few; d_call: TRBD2; cdr3_nt: TGTGCCAGCAGCGTAGCGGGGGGAAGGGACGGCAATGAGCAGTTCTTC; cdr3_aa: CASSVAGGRDGNEQFF
v_call: TRBV24-1; j_call: TRBJ2-5; clone_size: NA; d_call: TRBD2; cdr3_nt: TGTGCCACCAGTGACCCCCTCAGGACTAGCGGGGGGAAAGAGACCCAGTACTTC; cdr3_aa: CATSDPLRTSGGKETQYF
v_call: TRBV19; j_call: TRBJ2-1; clone_size: NA; d_call: TRBD1; cdr3_nt: TGTGCCACCTCGTGGACAGGGGGGAGGGATGAGCAGTTCTTC; cdr3_aa: CATSWTGGRDEQFF
v_call: TRBV5-1; j_call: TRBJ2-1; clone_size: NA; d_call: TRBD2; cdr3_nt: TGCGCCAGCAGCTTCCAACTAGCGGGGGGGAACAATGAGCAGTTCTTC; cdr3_aa: CASSFQLAGGNNEQFF
v_call: TRBV28; j_call: TRBJ1-4; clone_size: NA; d_call: NA; cdr3_nt: TGTGCCAGCAATGGGGGGGGAACTAATGAAAAACTGTTTTTT; cdr3_aa: CASNGGGTNEKLFF
v_call: TRBV7-2; j_call: TRBJ1-2; clone_size: NA; d_call: NA; cdr3_nt: TGTGCCAGCAGCTTACGCGGGGAGGGGGGCTACACCTTC; cdr3_aa: CASSLRGEGGYTF
v_call: TRBV15; j_call: TRBJ1-6; clone_size: NA; d_call: NA; cdr3_nt: TGTGCCACCAGCACCGTCGGTAATTCACCCCTCCACTTT; cdr3_aa: CATSTVGNSPLHF
v_call: TRBV3-1/TRBV3-2; j_call: TRBJ2-7; clone_size: NA; d_call: TRBD1; cdr3_nt: TGTGCCAGCAGCCCCGGACAGGGGACTTACGAGCAGTACTTC; cdr3_aa: CASSPGQGTYEQYF
v_call: TRBV7-8; j_call: TRBJ1-5; clone_size: NA; d_call: NA; cdr3_nt: TGTGCCAGCAGCTTAAATAATGCAGGGATAAATCAGCCCCAGCATTTT; cdr3_aa: CASSLNNAGINQPQHF
v_call: TRBV3-1/TRBV3-2; j_call: TRBJ1-1; clone_size: NA; d_call: NA; cdr3_nt: TGTGCCAGCAGCCCGTGGGGGCTCGCTGAAGCTTTCTTT; cdr3_aa: CASSPWGLAEAFF
v_call: TRBV9; j_call: TRBJ1-5; clone_size: NA; d_call: NA; cdr3_nt: TGTGCCAGCAGCGTAGATCCAGGGGATCAGCCCCAGCATTTT; cdr3_aa: CASSVDPGDQPQHF
v_call: TRBV5-1; j_call: TRBJ2-7; clone_size: few; d_call: TRBD1; cdr3_nt: TGCGCCAGCAGCTTGGGTCGGGACAGCCCCTCCTACGAGCAGTACTTC; cdr3_aa: CASSLGRDSPSYEQYF
v_call: TRBV7-9; j_call: TRBJ2-5; clone_size: NA; d_call: NA; cdr3_nt: TGTGCCAGCAGCTCCCGAGGGGAGACCCAGTACTTC; cdr3_aa: CASSSRGETQYF
v_call: TRBV4-1; j_call: TRBJ1-1; clone_size: NA; d_call: NA; cdr3_nt: TGCGCCAGCAGTAATCTGAGGGATCTGAACACTGAAGCTTTCTTT; cdr3_aa: CASSNLRDLNTEAFF
v_call: TRBV20-1; j_call: TRBJ1-2; clone_size: NA; d_call: NA; cdr3_nt: TGCAGTGCTAGTTCGGGGGGCGGTAACTATGGCTACACCTTC; cdr3_aa: CSASSGGGNYGYTF
v_call: TRBV4-1; j_call: TRBJ1-3; clone_size: once; d_call: TRBD1; cdr3_nt: TGCGCCAGCAGCCAAGATCGGGTGATGACAGGGGGACGAAACACCATATATTTT; cdr3_aa: CASSQDRVMTGGRNTIYF
v_call: TRBV5-1; j_call: TRBJ2-3; clone_size: NA; d_call: NA; cdr3_nt: TGCGCCAGCAGCCCAGCCTATGGACTACCCGGAGATACGCAGTATTTT; cdr3_aa: CASSPAYGLPGDTQYF
v_call: TRBV19; j_call: TRBJ2-7; clone_size: NA; d_call: NA; cdr3_nt: TGTGCCAGTAGTATGGGTGGGGCCAGCTCCTACGAGCAGTACTTC; cdr3_aa: CASSMGGASSYEQYF
v_call: TRBV14; j_call: TRBJ2-1; clone_size: NA; d_call: TRBD1; cdr3_nt: TGTGCCAGCAGCCCCCGGGACAGGGACACGGGTGAGCAGTTCTTC; cdr3_aa: CASSPRDRDTGEQFF
v_call: TRBV6-5; j_call: TRBJ1-1; clone_size: NA; d_call: NA; cdr3_nt: TGTGCCAGCAGTTACTCGAGGCAGGGTGAAACTGAAGCTTTCTTT; cdr3_aa: CASSYSRQGETEAFF
v_call: TRBV24-1; j_call: TRBJ2-3; clone_size: NA; d_call: NA; cdr3_nt: TGTGCCACCAGTGACTGGGACTCCCCAGATACGCAGTATTTT; cdr3_aa: CATSDWDSPDTQYF
v_call: TRBV7-9; j_call: TRBJ1-6; clone_size: once; d_call: TRBD1; cdr3_nt: TGTGCCAGCAGCCTCCGGGACAGCGATTCACCCCTCCACTTT; cdr3_aa: CASSLRDSDSPLHF
v_call: TRBV5-1; j_call: TRBJ1-4; clone_size: NA; d_call: NA; cdr3_nt: TGCGCCAGCAGCTCGTCCGGGGGAGGTAATGAAAAACTGTTTTTT; cdr3_aa: CASSSSGGGNEKLFF
v_call: TRBV2; j_call: TRBJ2-5; clone_size: NA; d_call: NA; cdr3_nt: TGTGCCAGCAGTGGGGGAAGCGGGTGGGAAGAGACCCAGTACTTC; cdr3_aa: CASSGGSGWEETQYF
v_call: TRBV4-1; j_call: TRBJ1-1; clone_size: NA; d_call: NA; cdr3_nt: TGCGCCAGCAGCTCGAGCGTGAACACTGAAGCTTTCTTT; cdr3_aa: CASSSSVNTEAFF
v_call: TRBV4-2; j_call: TRBJ1-4; clone_size: NA; d_call: NA; cdr3_nt: TGTGCCAGCAGCCAAGTGGGACAAACGTATGCAACTAATGAAAAACTGTTTTTT; cdr3_aa: CASSQVGQTYATNEKLFF
v_call: TRBV10-3; j_call: TRBJ1-1; clone_size: NA; d_call: NA; cdr3_nt: TGTGCCTCGGGGGAGGCGGCTTACACTGAAGCTTTCTTT; cdr3_aa: CASGEAAYTEAFF
v_call: TRBV11-2; j_call: TRBJ1-2; clone_size: NA; d_call: TRBD1; cdr3_nt: TGTGCCAGCAGCCTTCTAAACAGGGGCCACTATGGCTACACCTTC; cdr3_aa: CASSLLNRGHYGYTF